This is a list of T cell receptor beta chains from one sample in a study of radiotherapy plus CTLA-4 blockade in lung cancer. The table came from immunoSEQ multiplex PCR; TCRdb's copy has only in-frame clones and leaves some out. Here the sample spans about 100,000 clones, roughly 85% being singletons. The sequences come from peripheral blood, collected from a patient treated with radiotherapy plus ipilimumab. The receptors were gathered from a human donor with non-small cell lung cancer who had stable disease on radiotherapy plus ipilimumab. Both conserved end residues are part of each CDR3. The D gene is left open where the match is weak. Size tells how often a clone was seen (once, few, many) or the class of an expanded clone, and some rows leave it out.

d_gene | abundance | j_gene | v_gene | CDR3nt | CDR3aa
- | - | TRBJ1-2 | TRBV21-1 | TGTGCCAGCAGCAGCCGGAGGGGACAGTCCAGATTTACCTTC | CASSSRRGQSRFTF
TRBD2 | - | TRBJ2-7 | TRBV2 | TGTGCCAGCAGTGAGGGGTTTCTAGCGGGAGGGACCTACGAGCAGTACTTC | CASSEGFLAGGTYEQYF
- | - | TRBJ1-1 | TRBV11-2 | TGTGCCAGCAGCCCCTTGTGGGTAGGGCCCAACACTGAAGCTTTCTTT | CASSPLWVGPNTEAFF
TRBD1 | - | TRBJ2-2 | TRBV11-3 | TGTGCCAGCAGCAGACAGGGGTCCGGGGAGCTGTTTTTT | CASSRQGSGELFF
- | - | TRBJ1-5 | TRBV7-8 | TGTGCCAGCAGCTTAATACAGACTCCTTATAGCAATCAGCCCCAGCATTTT | CASSLIQTPYSNQPQHF
- | few | TRBJ2-7 | TRBV10-3 | TGTGCCATCACGGACCGGAGCTCCTACGAGCAGTACTTC | CAITDRSSYEQYF
- | few | TRBJ2-7 | TRBV5-4 | TGTGCCAGCAGCTTGGACAGCATAGGCGAGCAGTACTTC | CASSLDSIGEQYF
- | - | TRBJ1-6 | TRBV6-4 | TGTGCCAGCAGTGTGGACGGAATTAATTCACCCCTCCACTTT | CASSVDGINSPLHF
- | - | TRBJ2-2 | TRBV5-6 | TGTGCCAGCAGCTTCCGGGGTGGCACCGGGGAGCTGTTTTTT | CASSFRGGTGELFF
- | - | TRBJ2-7 | TRBV27 | TGTGCCAGCAGTTCCCACTCCTACGAGCAGTACTTC | CASSSHSYEQYF
TRBD1 | - | TRBJ2-2 | TRBV5-1 | TGCGCCAGCAGCTTGCGGACAGGGACCGGGGAGCTGTTTTTT | CASSLRTGTGELFF
- | - | TRBJ2-3 | TRBV27 | TGTGCCAGCGTCGACAGGTACACAGATACGCAGTATTTT | CASVDRYTDTQYF
TRBD1 | - | TRBJ1-2 | TRBV9 | TGTGCCAGCAGCGGGGACCTCGGGACAGACTATGGCTACACCTTC | CASSGDLGTDYGYTF
- | - | TRBJ2-6 | TRBV18 | TGTGCCAGCTCACCCCGGCGTGGGGCCAACGTCCTGACTTTC | CASSPRRGANVLTF
- | - | TRBJ2-3 | TRBV28 | TGTGCCAGCAGTGACCGCGGGACACCTAGCACAGATACGCAGTATTTT | CASSDRGTPSTDTQYF
TRBD2 | - | TRBJ2-3 | TRBV6-4 | TGTGCCAGCAGTCGGGCGGGAGGAGAGGCAGATGCGCAGTATTTT | CASSRAGGEADAQYF
TRBD2 | - | TRBJ2-1 | TRBV28 | TGTGCCAGCAGTCCGCTAACGGGGGGGCTCGATGAGCAGTTCTTC | CASSPLTGGLDEQFF
TRBD1 | - | TRBJ1-1 | TRBV6-5 | TGTGCCAGCAGTTACGGACAGGGGCGGTACGCTGAAGCTTTCTTT | CASSYGQGRYAEAFF
TRBD1 | - | TRBJ1-5 | TRBV19 | TGTGCCAGTAGCAGGGGGAACGGGGACGGTCAGCCCCAGCATTTT | CASSRGNGDGQPQHF
- | - | TRBJ2-5 | TRBV18 | TGTGCCAGCTCACGGGGCTTCCAAGAGACCCAGTACTTC | CASSRGFQETQYF
TRBD2 | - | TRBJ2-5 | TRBV11-2 | TGTGCCAGCAGCCGGACTAGCACGGCCGAGACCCAGTACTTC | CASSRTSTAETQYF
- | - | TRBJ2-1 | TRBV7-3 | TGTGCCAGCAGCTTATTAGCGACAACGATCAATGAGCAGTTCTTC | CASSLLATTINEQFF
TRBD2 | - | TRBJ2-1 | TRBV28 | TGTGCCGCGCGAGCGGGGGCTGGGGTAGAGCAGTTCTTC | CAARAGAGVEQFF
- | - | TRBJ2-7 | TRBV15 | TGTGCCACCAGCAGAGACCCTCTAGGCAGCATCTCCTACGAGCAGTACTTC | CATSRDPLGSISYEQYF
- | - | TRBJ2-3 | TRBV7-9 | TGTGCCAGCAGGAGGGGGGCAGATACGCAGTATTTT | CASRRGADTQYF
- | - | TRBJ1-2 | TRBV27 | TGTGCCAGCAGTCCCCGATCCGGCAGGAGGACGTCTTATGGCTACACCTTC | CASSPRSGRRTSYGYTF
- | - | TRBJ2-2 | TRBV27 | TGTGCCAGCAGTTTAGGCTTTGGGGGCACCGGGGAGCTGTTTTTT | CASSLGFGGTGELFF
TRBD2 | few | TRBJ2-1 | TRBV5-1 | TGCGCCAGCAGCTTGGGGCTAGCGGGAGAAGAGCAGTTCTTC | CASSLGLAGEEQFF
- | - | TRBJ1-5 | TRBV29-1 | TGCAGCGTTGGGACTGTTGATAGCAATCAGCCCCAGCATTTT | CSVGTVDSNQPQHF
- | - | TRBJ2-4 | TRBV29-1 | TGCAGCGTTGAGGGAGATGCGGGCAAAAACATTCAGTACTTC | CSVEGDAGKNIQYF
- | - | TRBJ2-3 | TRBV30 | TGTGCCTGCCAGGGAGGGGGTAGAGCAGATACGCAGTATTTT | CACQGGGRADTQYF
TRBD2 | - | TRBJ2-1 | TRBV5-1 | TGCGCCAGCAGCCCTACTAGCGGGTCTTACAATGAGCAGTTCTTC | CASSPTSGSYNEQFF
- | - | TRBJ2-1 | TRBV28 | TGTGCCAGCAACTTAGACACCAACAATGAGCAGTTCTTC | CASNLDTNNEQFF
TRBD2 | few | TRBJ2-1 | TRBV11-2 | TGTGCCAGCAGCCCCCTGGGAGGGAGGGACAATGAGCAGTTCTTC | CASSPLGGRDNEQFF
TRBD1 | once | TRBJ1-1 | TRBV7-2 | TGTGCCAGCAGCCTGGGACAGGGACGAACTGAAGCTTTCTTT | CASSLGQGRTEAFF
- | - | TRBJ1-5 | TRBV19 | TGTGCCAGTAGTCTTTCCGGACTAACAGCGGGGGGCCTTAATAGCAATCAGCCCCAGCATTTT | CASSLSGLTAGGLNSNQPQHF
TRBD1 | - | TRBJ1-2 | TRBV2 | TGTGCCAGCAGGGTCCGGGACAGGGGTGACTATGGCTACACCTTC | CASRVRDRGDYGYTF
- | - | TRBJ1-3 | TRBV5-6 | TGTGCCAGCAGCACTTCCCTGCGGGGACATGGAAACACCATATATTTT | CASSTSLRGHGNTIYF
- | - | TRBJ2-3 | TRBV7-6 | TGTGCCAGCAGCTCAACAGCCGGGTTCACAGATACGCAGTATTTT | CASSSTAGFTDTQYF
- | - | TRBJ1-5 | TRBV7-8 | TGTGCCAGCAGCTTTGTAGTTAATCAGCCCCAGCATTTT | CASSFVVNQPQHF
TRBD1 | - | TRBJ1-1 | TRBV29-1 | TGCAGCGTTGCCCCACGACAGGGGGCTGAAGCTTTCTTT | CSVAPRQGAEAFF
- | once | TRBJ2-5 | TRBV5-1 | TGCGCCAGCAGCTTGGATGGACACGCGGCGGAGACCCAGTACTTC | CASSLDGHAAETQYF
- | once | TRBJ2-1 | TRBV7-3 | TGTGCCAGCAGCCGGGACCACTCGAACTACAATGAGCAGTTCTTC | CASSRDHSNYNEQFF
- | few | TRBJ1-2 | TRBV28 | TGTGCCAGCAGTTCCAGGGACTATGGCTACACCTTC | CASSSRDYGYTF